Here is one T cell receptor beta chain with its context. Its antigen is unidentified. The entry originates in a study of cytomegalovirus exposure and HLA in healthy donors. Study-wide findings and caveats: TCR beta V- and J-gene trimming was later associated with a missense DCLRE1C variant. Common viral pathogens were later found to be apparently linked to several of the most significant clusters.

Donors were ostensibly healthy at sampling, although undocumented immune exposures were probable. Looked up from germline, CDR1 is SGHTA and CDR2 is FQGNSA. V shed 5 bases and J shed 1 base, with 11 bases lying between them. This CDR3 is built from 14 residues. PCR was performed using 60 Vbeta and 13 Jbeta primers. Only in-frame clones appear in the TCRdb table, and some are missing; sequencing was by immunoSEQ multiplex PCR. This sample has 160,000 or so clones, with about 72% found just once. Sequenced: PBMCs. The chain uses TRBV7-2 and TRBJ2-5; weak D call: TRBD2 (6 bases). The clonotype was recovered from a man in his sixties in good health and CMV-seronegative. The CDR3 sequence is CASSTRSGQETQYF. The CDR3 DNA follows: TGTGCCAGCAGCACCCGTAGCGGCCAAGAGACCCAGTACTTC.